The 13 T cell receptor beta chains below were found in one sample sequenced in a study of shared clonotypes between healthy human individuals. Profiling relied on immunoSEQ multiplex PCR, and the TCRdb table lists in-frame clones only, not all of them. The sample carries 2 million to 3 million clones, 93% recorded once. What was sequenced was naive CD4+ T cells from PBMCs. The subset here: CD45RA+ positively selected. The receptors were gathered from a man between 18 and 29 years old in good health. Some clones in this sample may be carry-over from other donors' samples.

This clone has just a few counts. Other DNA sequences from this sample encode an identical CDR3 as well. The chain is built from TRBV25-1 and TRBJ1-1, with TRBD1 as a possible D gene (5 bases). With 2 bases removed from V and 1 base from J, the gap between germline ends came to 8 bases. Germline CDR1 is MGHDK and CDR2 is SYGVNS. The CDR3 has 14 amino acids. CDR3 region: CASSEPGSNTEAFF. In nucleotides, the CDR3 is TGTGCCAGCAGTGAACCAGGGTCGAACACTGAAGCTTTCTTT. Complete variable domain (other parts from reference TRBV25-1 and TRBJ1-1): EADIYQTPRYLVIGTGKKITLECSQTMGHDKMYWYQQDPGMELHLIHYSYGVNSTEKGDLSSESTVSRIRTEHFPLTLESARPSHTSQYLCASSEPGSNTEAFFGQGTRLTVV.

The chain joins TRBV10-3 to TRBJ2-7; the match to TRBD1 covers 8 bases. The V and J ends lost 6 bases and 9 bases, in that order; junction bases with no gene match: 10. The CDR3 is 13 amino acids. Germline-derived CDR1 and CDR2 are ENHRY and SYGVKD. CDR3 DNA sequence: TGTGCCATCAGCCTGGGACAGGAATATTCGCAGTACTTC. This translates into CAISLGQEYSQYF.

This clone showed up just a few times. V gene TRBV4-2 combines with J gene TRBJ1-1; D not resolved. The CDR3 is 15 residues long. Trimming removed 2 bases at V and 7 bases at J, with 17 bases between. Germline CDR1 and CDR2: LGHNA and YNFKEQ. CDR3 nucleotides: TGTGCCAGCAGCCAAACGTCTTTCGGGTTTAATGAAGCTTTCTTT. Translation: CASSQTSFGFNEAFF.

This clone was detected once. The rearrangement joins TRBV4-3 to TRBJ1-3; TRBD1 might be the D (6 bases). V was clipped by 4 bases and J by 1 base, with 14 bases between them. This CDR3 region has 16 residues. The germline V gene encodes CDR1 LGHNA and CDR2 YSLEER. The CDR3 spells CASSPSGVFSGNTIYF. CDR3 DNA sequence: TGCGCCAGCAGCCCGTCAGGGGTTTTTTCTGGAAACACCATATATTTT.

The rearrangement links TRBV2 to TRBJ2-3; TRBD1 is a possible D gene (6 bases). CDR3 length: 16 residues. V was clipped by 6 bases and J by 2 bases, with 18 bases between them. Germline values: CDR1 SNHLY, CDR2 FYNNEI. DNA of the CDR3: TGTGCCAGCAGGGACCCAGGGGAATCTACCACAGATACGCAGTATTTT. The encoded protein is CASRDPGESTTDTQYF.

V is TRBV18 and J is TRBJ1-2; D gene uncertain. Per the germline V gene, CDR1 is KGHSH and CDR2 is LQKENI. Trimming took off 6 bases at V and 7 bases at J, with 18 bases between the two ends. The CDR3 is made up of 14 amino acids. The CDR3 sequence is CASSRAEFLGGYTF. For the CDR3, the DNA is TGTGCCAGCTCGCGGGCCGAGTTCCTAGGTGGCTACACCTTC.

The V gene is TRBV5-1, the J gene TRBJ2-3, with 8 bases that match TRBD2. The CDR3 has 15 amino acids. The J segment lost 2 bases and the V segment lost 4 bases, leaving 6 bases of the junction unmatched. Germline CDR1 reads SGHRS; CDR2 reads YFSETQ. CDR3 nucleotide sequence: TGCGCCAGCAGCCCAAAAGCGGGAGCCACAGATACGCAGTATTTT. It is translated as CASSPKAGATDTQYF. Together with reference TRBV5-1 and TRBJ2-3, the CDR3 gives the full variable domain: KAGVTQTPRYLIKTRGQQVTLSCSPISGHRSVSWYQQTPGQGLQFLFEYFSETQRNKGNFPGRFSGRQFSNSRSEMNVSTLELGDSALYLCASSPKAGATDTQYFGPGTRLTVL.

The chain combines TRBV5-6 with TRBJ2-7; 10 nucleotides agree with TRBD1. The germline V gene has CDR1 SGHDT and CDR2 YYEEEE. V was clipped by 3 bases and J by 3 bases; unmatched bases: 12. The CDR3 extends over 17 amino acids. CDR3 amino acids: CASSYLPGQGRGYEQYF. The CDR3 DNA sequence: TGTGCCAGCAGCTACTTGCCGGGACAGGGGAGGGGCTACGAGCAGTACTTC.

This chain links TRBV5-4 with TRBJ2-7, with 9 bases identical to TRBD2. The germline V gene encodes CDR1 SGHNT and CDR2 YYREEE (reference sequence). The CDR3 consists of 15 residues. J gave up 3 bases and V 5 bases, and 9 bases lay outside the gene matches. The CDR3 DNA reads TGTGCCAGCAGGGGTCCCACTAGCGGGTACTACGAGCAGTACTTC. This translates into CASRGPTSGYYEQYF.

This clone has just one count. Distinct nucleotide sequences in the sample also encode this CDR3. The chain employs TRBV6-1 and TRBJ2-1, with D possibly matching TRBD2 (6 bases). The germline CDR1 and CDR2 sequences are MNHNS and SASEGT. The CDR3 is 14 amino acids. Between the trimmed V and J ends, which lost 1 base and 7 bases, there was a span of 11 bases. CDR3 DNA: TGTGCCAGCAGTGAAGGCGGGACCAGAAATGAGCAGTTCTTC. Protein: CASSEGGTRNEQFF.

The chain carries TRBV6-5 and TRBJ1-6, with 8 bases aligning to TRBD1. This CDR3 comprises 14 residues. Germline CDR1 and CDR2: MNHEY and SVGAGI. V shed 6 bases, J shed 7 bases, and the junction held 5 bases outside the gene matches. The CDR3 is CASRSRGRNSPLHF. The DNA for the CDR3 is TGTGCCAGCAGAAGCAGGGGGCGAAATTCACCCCTCCACTTT.

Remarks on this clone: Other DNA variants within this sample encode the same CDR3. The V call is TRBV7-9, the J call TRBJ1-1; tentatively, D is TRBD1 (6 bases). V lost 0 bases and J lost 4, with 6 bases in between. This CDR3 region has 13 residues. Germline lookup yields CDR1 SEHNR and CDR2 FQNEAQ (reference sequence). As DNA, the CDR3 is TGTGCCAGCAGCTTAGCGGGGGCCACTGAAGCTTTCTTT. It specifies CASSLAGATEAFF.

The CDR3: CASSRRENQPQHF. CDR3 nucleotides: TGTGCCAGTAGTCGCAGGGAGAATCAGCCCCAGCATTTT. V gene TRBV19 combines with J gene TRBJ1-5; the D gene is possibly TRBD1 (5 bases). This CDR3 contains 13 residues. Looked up from germline, CDR1 is LNHDA and CDR2 is SQIVND (reference sequence). V was pared by 5 bases and J by 4 bases, with 9 bases between.